These 24 T cell receptor beta chains were sequenced from one sample in a study of metastatic and nonmetastatic thyroid tumors. TCRdb re-called clones from the PCR reads using MiXCR. The sample yields roughly 6,500 clones, around 30% seen once. Patients underwent thyroid surgery, and none had received any treatment before it. The sequenced sample was tumor tissue. The receptors stem from a female donor with papillary thyroid cancer or a benign thyroid nodule (not recorded which). Some clones in this sample may be carry-over from other donors' samples.

This clone is medium-sized by share. V usage is TRBV4-1 and J usage is TRBJ2-7; no clear D gene. V was shortened by 4 bases and J by 2 bases, with 18 bases between the two germline ends. CDR3 size: 16 residues. Germline V gene sequence: CDR1 MGHRA, CDR2 YSYEKL. The CDR3 reads CASSPYYPEPAYEQYF. CDR3 bases: TGCGCCAGCAGCCCTTACTACCCCGAACCCGCCTACGAGCAGTACTTC.

Sample share makes this clone medium-sized. The V call is TRBV18, the J call TRBJ1-3; D call uncertain. The CDR3 has 12 amino acids. V shed 5 bases and J shed 7 bases, with 9 bases lying between them. Looked up from germline, CDR1 is KGHSH and CDR2 is LQKENI. The CDR3 coding sequence is TGTGCCAGCTCAACCGGGAGCAACACCATATATTTT. Protein: CASSTGSNTIYF.

This clone appeared a few times. A single base separates this from a much larger clone, so it may be a read error. This chain uses TRBV27 with TRBJ1-4, with a tentative D call TRBD1 (5 bases). The CDR3 is 13 amino acids. The V gene's germline CDR1 is MNHEY and CDR2 SMNVEV (reference sequence). The CDR3: CANSFRGAGKLFF. In DNA, the CDR3 is TGTGCCAACAGTTTTAGGGGAGCGGGGAAACTGTTTTTT.

The gene calls are TRBV6-1 and TRBJ2-1, with D possibly TRBD2 on 5 matching bases. Germline CDR1 is MNHNS and CDR2 is SASEGT. CDR3 length: 14 residues. The V end was cut by 7 bases, the J end by 12 bases, with 22 bases between. The CDR3 reads CASTLVTLNEGQFF. The CDR3 DNA reads TGTGCCAGCACCCTAGTCACTTTAAATGAGGGGCAGTTCTTC.

J is TRBJ2-7 and V is TRBV20-1, with a weak D call TRBD1 (6 bases). This CDR3 region has 14 residues. Between the trimmed V and J ends, which lost 6 bases and 0 bases, there was a span of 15 bases. Germline assignment: CDR1 DFQATT and CDR2 SNEGSKA (reference sequence). CDR3: CSAQWDTRSYEQYF. The CDR3 nucleotides read TGCAGTGCGCAATGGGACACTCGCTCCTACGAGCAGTACTTC.

By its share, this clone is medium-sized. The chain has TRBV6-1 and TRBJ1-6, with D possibly TRBD1 on 6 matching bases. Germline CDR1 MNHNS, CDR2 SASEGT. Trimming took off 7 bases at V and 10 bases at J, with 17 bases between the two ends. The CDR3 consists of 14 residues. The CDR3 reads CASKKQGGRSPLHF. The CDR3 DNA follows: TGTGCCAGCAAAAAACAGGGAGGACGCTCACCCCTCCACTTT.

This clone is termed medium-sized. The J gene is TRBJ1-6, the V gene TRBV2; 12 nucleotides agree with TRBD1. Germline V gene data show CDR1 as SNHLY and CDR2 as FYNNEI. The CDR3 contains 15 residues. The J segment lost 10 bases and the V segment lost 7 bases, leaving 8 bases of the junction unmatched. The CDR3 here is CASTIWGQGASPLHF. Written as DNA, the CDR3 is TGTGCCAGCACGATCTGGGGACAGGGGGCCTCACCCCTCCACTTT.

Relative to its sample, this clone is medium-sized. The CDR3, as DNA: TGCAGTGCTGCCGACACAGCCTACGAGCAGTACTTC. Amino acid sequence: CSAADTAYEQYF. The J gene is TRBJ2-7, the V gene TRBV20-1, with D hard to call. Between the trimmed V and J ends, which lost 5 bases and 2 bases, there was a span of 10 bases. The CDR3 contains 12 residues. The V gene's germline CDR1 is DFQATT and CDR2 SNEGSKA (reference sequence).

The genes are TRBV6-1 and TRBJ2-2; either TRBD1 or TRBD2 may fit D (5 bases each). The CDR3 loop spans 14 amino acids. Germline V lookup: CDR1 MNHNS, CDR2 SASEGT. Trimming shortened V by 6 bases and J by 5 bases, and 13 bases separated the two germline ends. CDR3 coding DNA: TGTGCCAGCAGAAAGGGATGGGGGACCGGGGAGCTGTTTTTT. It translates to CASRKGWGTGELFF.

This clone was seen more than once but under ten times. Other DNA sequences in this sample translate to the same CDR3. V and J are TRBV4-1 and TRBJ1-2; 7 positions match TRBD1. CDR1 is MGHRA and CDR2 is YSYEKL in the germline V gene. V dropped 1 base and J dropped 4; count of bases not matched to a gene: 9. This CDR3 has 16 amino acids. Written as DNA, the CDR3 is TGCGCCAGCAGCCAAGGGGCTGACAGGGCTACCTATGGCTACACCTTC. This encodes CASSQGADRATYGYTF.

In this sample, this clone is medium-sized. The chain employs TRBV18 and TRBJ2-7; D is possibly TRBD1 (6 bases). The CDR3 has 18 amino acids. Trimming took 0 bases from V and 0 from J, leaving 18 bases between them. CDR1 and CDR2 (germline): KGHSH, LQKENI. CDR3 bases: TGTGCCAGCTCACCACCGGATCTTAGACAGGCGAGCTCCTACGAGCAGTACTTC. Translation: CASSPPDLRQASSYEQYF.

This clone was picked up one time. J is TRBJ2-1 and V is TRBV19; D perhaps matches TRBD2 (6 bases). Trimming removed 2 bases from V and 0 bases from J, with 11 bases in between. The CDR3 runs to 16 residues. Germline V CDR1 and CDR2: LNHDA, SQIVND (reference sequence). The CDR3 sequence: CASSISSGRSYNEQFF. As DNA, the CDR3 is TGTGCCAGTAGTATAAGTAGCGGACGCTCCTACAATGAGCAGTTCTTC.

This clone was detected a few times. J is TRBJ2-7 and V is TRBV12-3 or TRBV12-4; TRBD2 is a possible D gene (6 bases). The CDR3 runs 14 residues. V lost 2 bases, J lost 2 bases, and 10 bases lay in between. In DNA, the CDR3 is TGTGCCAGCAGTTTATTGCGGGATCCCTACGAGCAGTACTTC. This gives the protein CASSLLRDPYEQYF.

The sample holds many counts of this clone. J is TRBJ2-3 and V is TRBV29-1; 7 bases line up with TRBD2. V was clipped by 3 bases and J by 1 base; unmatched bases: 1. The CDR3 length is 13 residues. Germline V CDR1 and CDR2: SQVTM, ANQGSEA. CDR3 DNA sequence: TGCAGCGTTGAGGCGGGGGGCACAGATACGCAGTATTTT. Its protein is CSVEAGGTDTQYF.

The chain is built from TRBV24-1 and TRBJ2-7; TRBD2 agrees at 11 bases. The CDR3 runs to 19 residues. CDR1 is KGHDR, CDR2 SFDVKD, per germline. After removal of 11 bases from V and 3 bases from J, the junction contained 23 bases not matched to a gene. The CDR3 DNA is TGTGCCATCAGACAGATACCTATGACCCTAGCGGGAGGAAACTACGAGCAGTACTTC. Protein sequence: CAIRQIPMTLAGGNYEQYF.

V gene TRBV20-1 combines with J gene TRBJ2-7; D may be TRBD2 (5 bases). Per the germline V gene, CDR1 is DFQATT and CDR2 is SNEGSKA (reference sequence). The CDR3 loop spans 10 amino acids. V shed 6 bases and J shed 3 bases, with 6 bases lying between them. The CDR3: CSARDYEQYF. The CDR3 DNA reads TGCAGTGCCCGGGACTACGAGCAGTACTTC.

On this clone itself: The junction shows a germline mismatch at one end, possibly a read error. The chain is built from TRBV4-1 and TRBJ1-6; D is unclear. Looked up from germline, CDR1 is MGHRA and CDR2 is YSYEKL. CDR3 length: 12 residues. The CDR3 is CASCQVNSPLNF. CDR3 in DNA: TGCGCCAGCTGCCAGGTTAATTCACCCCTCAACTTT.

There are many counts of this clone. The rearrangement joins TRBV7-2 to TRBJ1-1; D unclear. The V gene lost 5 bases and the J gene lost 0 bases, with 13 bases spanning the gap. Germline CDR1 reads SGHTA; CDR2 reads FQGNSA. The CDR3 totals 15 residues. CDR3 residues: CASSLVVSMNTEAFF. The CDR3 DNA reads TGTGCCAGCAGCCTCGTAGTCTCCATGAACACTGAAGCTTTCTTT.

This clone was recorded a few times. This rearrangement joins TRBV19 to TRBJ2-7; 10 bases line up with TRBD1. The CDR3 has 14 amino acids. The J segment lost 3 bases and the V segment lost 3 bases, leaving 2 bases of the junction unmatched. Germline CDR1 and CDR2: LNHDA and SQIVND (reference sequence). In DNA, the CDR3 is TGTGCCAGTAGTATGGGACAGGGGTACTACGAGCAGTACTTC. As protein: CASSMGQGYYEQYF.

The genes are TRBV19 and TRBJ1-3; 7 bases are a match to TRBD1. V gave up 1 base and J gave up 2 bases; unmatched junction bases: 2. The CDR3 covers 15 residues. CDR1 LNHDA and CDR2 SQIVND come from the germline V gene (reference sequence). This chain's CDR3 is CASSIAGTAGNTIYF. In DNA form, the CDR3 reads TGTGCCAGTAGTATAGCCGGGACAGCTGGAAACACCATATATTTT. The full variable domain, with the rest looked up from reference TRBV19 and TRBJ1-3, is DGGITQSPKYLFRKEGQNVTLSCEQNLNHDAMYWYRQDPGQGLRLIYYSQIVNDFQKGDIAEGYSVSREKKESFPLTVTSAQKNPTAFYLCASSIAGTAGNTIYFGEGSWLTVV.

This clone has a handful of counts. This chain joins TRBV2 and TRBJ1-1; TRBD1 aligns across 9 bases. From germline, CDR1 is SNHLY and CDR2 FYNNEI. This CDR3 comprises 15 residues. V was clipped by 4 bases and J by 5 bases; unmatched bases: 8. The CDR3 loop reads CASSGQGGAGTEAFF. The CDR3 bases are TGTGCCAGCAGTGGACAGGGGGGCGCGGGGACTGAAGCTTTCTTT.

The table lists this clone with a few counts. The chain has TRBV19 and TRBJ2-7; 7 nucleotides align to TRBD2. Trimming took 8 bases from V and 2 from J; bases not matched to a gene: 6. The CDR3 length is 13 residues. Germline CDR1 reads LNHDA; CDR2 reads SQIVND (reference sequence). The CDR3 loop is CASSLAETYEQYF. The DNA for the CDR3 is TGTGCCAGTTCCCTAGCGGAAACCTACGAGCAGTACTTC. Full variable domain (missing parts from reference TRBV19 and TRBJ2-7): DGGITQSPKYLFRKEGQNVTLSCEQNLNHDAMYWYRQDPGQGLRLIYYSQIVNDFQKGDIAEGYSVSREKKESFPLTVTSAQKNPTAFYLCASSLAETYEQYFGPGTRLTVT.

This clone was seen repeatedly, ten times or more. This specimen includes other DNA sequences encoding the same CDR3. V and J are TRBV18 and TRBJ1-1, with D unclear. Looked up from germline, CDR1 is KGHSH and CDR2 is LQKENI. The CDR3 has 14 amino acids. The V end lost 0 bases, the J end lost 5 bases, and 10 bases lay between the germline ends. DNA for the CDR3: TGTGCCAGCTCACCACCGACACGACGAACTGAAGCTTTCTTT. Protein sequence: CASSPPTRRTEAFF.

The chain combines TRBV5-1 with TRBJ2-7; TRBD1 matches at 9 bases. Per the germline V gene, CDR1 is SGHRS and CDR2 is YFSETQ. The CDR3 has 15 amino acids. The V segment lost 5 bases and the J segment 5 bases; nucleotides outside the gene matches: 11. In nucleotides, the CDR3 is TGCGCCAGCAGGGATCCGGGACAGGGCTTCCACGAGCAGTACTTC. Translation: CASRDPGQGFHEQYF.